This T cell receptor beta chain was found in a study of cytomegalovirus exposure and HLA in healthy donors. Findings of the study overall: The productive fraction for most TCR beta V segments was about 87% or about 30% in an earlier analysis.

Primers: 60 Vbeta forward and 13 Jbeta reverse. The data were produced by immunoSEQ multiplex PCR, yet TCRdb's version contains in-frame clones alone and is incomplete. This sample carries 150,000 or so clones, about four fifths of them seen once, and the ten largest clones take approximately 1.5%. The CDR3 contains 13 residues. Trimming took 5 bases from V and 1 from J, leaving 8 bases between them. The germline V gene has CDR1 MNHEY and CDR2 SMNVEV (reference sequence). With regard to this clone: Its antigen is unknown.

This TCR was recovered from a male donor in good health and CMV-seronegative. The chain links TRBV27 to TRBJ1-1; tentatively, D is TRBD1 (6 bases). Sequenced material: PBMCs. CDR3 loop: CASSIQGNTEAFF. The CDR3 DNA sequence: TGTGCCAGCAGTATACAGGGGAACACTGAAGCTTTCTTT.